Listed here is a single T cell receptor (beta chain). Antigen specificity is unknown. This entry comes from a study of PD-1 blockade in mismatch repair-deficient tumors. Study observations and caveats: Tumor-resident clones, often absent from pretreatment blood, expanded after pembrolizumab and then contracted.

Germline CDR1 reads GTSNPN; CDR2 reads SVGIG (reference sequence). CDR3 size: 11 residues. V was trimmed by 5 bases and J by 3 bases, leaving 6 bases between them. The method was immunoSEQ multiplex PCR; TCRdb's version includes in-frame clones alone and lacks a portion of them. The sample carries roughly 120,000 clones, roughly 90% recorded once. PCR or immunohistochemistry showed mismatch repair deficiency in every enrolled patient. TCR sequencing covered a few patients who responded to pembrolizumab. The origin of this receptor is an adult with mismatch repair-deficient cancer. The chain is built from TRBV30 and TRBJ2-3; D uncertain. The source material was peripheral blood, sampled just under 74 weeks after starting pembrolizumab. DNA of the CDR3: TGTGCCTGGGAAGTTACAGATACGCAGTATTTT. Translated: CAWEVTDTQYF.